The present T cell receptor (beta chain) was sequenced within a study of T cell changes during pregnancy in multiple sclerosis. This table comes from immunoSEQ multiplex PCR, and its TCRdb copy is limited to in-frame clones, with some not included. Of about 59,000 clones listed, around 92% are singletons. V gave up 1 base and J gave up 1 base, with 8 bases separating them. The CDR3 totals 15 residues. Germline-derived CDR1 and CDR2 are SGHTA and FQGTGA. The source of this sequence is a female donor in good health, enrolled as a control in a pregnancy study. This sequence joins TRBV7-3 and TRBJ2-1; D might be TRBD1 (5 bases). The sequences come from peripheral blood, collected in the second trimester of pregnancy. In nucleotides, the CDR3 is TGTGCCAGCAGCTTAAAAACAGGATCCTACAATGAGCAGTTCTTC. Translated: CASSLKTGSYNEQFF. Combining the CDR3 with reference TRBV7-3 and TRBJ2-1 gives the whole variable domain GAGVSQTPSNKVTEKGKYVELRCDPISGHTALYWYRQSLGQGPEFLIYFQGTGAADDSGLPNDRFFAVRPEGSVSTLKIQRTERGDSAVYLCASSLKTGSYNEQFFGPGTRLTVL.